This TCR beta chain comes out of a study of blood T cell repertoires in COVID-19. The V end lost 7 bases, the J end lost 5 bases, and 14 bases lay between the germline ends. Germline values: CDR1 MNHEY, CDR2 SVGAGI. The CDR3 length is 13 residues. The table lists this clone with a few counts. In the original analysis: Cell counts per sample came from amplifying reference gene primers. Measured with immunoSEQ multiplex PCR; TCRdb has only the in-frame clones, and not every one. V and J calls and clone size are those listed in that table; D and trimming were worked out from the DNA. Of under 80,000 clones listed, about 90% are singletons.

The clonotype was recovered from a man aged 60 to 75 with acute or convalescent COVID-19. The chain employs TRBV6-5 and TRBJ1-1, with a weak D call TRBD1 (6 bases). Source material: peripheral blood. DNA of the CDR3: TGTGCCAGCATGGGGGCGTACTTAACTGAAGCTTTCTTT. Amino acid sequence: CASMGAYLTEAFF.